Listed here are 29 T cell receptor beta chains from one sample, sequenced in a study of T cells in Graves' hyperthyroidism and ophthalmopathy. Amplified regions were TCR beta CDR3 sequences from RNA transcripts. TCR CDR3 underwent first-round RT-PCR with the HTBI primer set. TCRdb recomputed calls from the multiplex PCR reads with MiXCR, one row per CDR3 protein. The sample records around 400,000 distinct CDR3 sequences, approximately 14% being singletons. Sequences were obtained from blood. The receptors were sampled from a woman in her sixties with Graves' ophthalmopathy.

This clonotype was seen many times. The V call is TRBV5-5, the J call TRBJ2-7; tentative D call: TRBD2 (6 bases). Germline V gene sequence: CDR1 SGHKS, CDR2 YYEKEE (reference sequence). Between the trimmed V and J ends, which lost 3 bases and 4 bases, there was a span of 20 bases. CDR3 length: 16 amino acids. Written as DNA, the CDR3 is TGTGCCAGCAGCTCATTAGCCGAAGGGACTTCTTACGAGCAGTACTTC. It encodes CASSSLAEGTSYEQYF.

Here the CDR3 reads CASNQGTSGSNEQFF. CDR3 nucleotide sequence: TGTGCCAGCAATCAAGGGACTAGCGGATCCAATGAGCAGTTCTTC. J is TRBJ2-1 and V is TRBV2; 11 bases are a match to TRBD2. The germline CDR1 and CDR2 sequences are SNHLY and FYNNEI. This CDR3 spans 15 amino acids. Trimming took 7 bases from V and 6 from J; bases not matched to a gene: 8.

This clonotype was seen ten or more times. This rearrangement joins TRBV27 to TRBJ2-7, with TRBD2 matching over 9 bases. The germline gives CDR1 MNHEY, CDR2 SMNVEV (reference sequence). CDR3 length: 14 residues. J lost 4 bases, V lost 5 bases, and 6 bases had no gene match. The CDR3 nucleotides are TGTGCCAGCAGTCAAGCGGGAGGCAGGTACGAGCAGTACTTC. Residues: CASSQAGGRYEQYF.

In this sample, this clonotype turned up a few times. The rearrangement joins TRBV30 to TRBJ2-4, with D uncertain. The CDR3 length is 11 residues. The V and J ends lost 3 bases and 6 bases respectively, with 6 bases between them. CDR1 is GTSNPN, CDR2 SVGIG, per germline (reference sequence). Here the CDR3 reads CAWSGGNIQYF. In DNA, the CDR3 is TGTGCCTGGAGCGGCGGAAACATTCAGTACTTC.

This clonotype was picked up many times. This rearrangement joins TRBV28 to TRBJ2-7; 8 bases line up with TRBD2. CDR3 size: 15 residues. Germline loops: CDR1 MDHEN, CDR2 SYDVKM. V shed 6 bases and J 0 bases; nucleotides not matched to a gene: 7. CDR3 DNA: TGTGCCAGCAGCCTTACTAGCGGACCCTCCTACGAGCAGTACTTC. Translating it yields CASSLTSGPSYEQYF. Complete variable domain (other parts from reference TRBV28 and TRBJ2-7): DVKVTQSSRYLVKRTGEKVFLECVQDMDHENMFWYRQDPGLGLRLIYFSYDVKMKEKGDIPEGYSVSREKKERFSLILESASTNQTSMYLCASSLTSGPSYEQYFGPGTRLTVT.

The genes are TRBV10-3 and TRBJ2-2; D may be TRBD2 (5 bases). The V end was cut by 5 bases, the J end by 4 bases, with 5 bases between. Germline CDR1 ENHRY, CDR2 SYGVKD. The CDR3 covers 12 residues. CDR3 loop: CAISRGTGELFF. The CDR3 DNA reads TGTGCCATCAGTCGGGGCACCGGGGAGCTGTTTTTT.

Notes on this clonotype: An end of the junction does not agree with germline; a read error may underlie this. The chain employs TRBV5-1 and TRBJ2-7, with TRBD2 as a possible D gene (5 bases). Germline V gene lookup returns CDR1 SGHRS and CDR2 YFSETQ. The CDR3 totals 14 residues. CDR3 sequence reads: CASSLEVGPYEQYF. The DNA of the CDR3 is TGTGCCAGCAGCTTGGAGGTAGGGCCCTACGAGCAGTACTTC. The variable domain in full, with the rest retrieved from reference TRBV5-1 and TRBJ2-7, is KAGVTQTPRYLIKTRGQQVTLSCSPISGHRSVSWYQQTPGQGLQFLFEYFSETQRNKGNFPGRFSGRQFSNSRSEMNVSTLELGDSALYLCASSLEVGPYEQYFGPGTRLTVT.

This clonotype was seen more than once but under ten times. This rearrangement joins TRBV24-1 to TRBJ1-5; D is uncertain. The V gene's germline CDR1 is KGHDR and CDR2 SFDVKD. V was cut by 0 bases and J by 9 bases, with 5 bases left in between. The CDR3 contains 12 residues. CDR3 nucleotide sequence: TGTGCCACCAGTGATTTGGGGCGGCCCCAGCATTTT. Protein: CATSDLGRPQHF.

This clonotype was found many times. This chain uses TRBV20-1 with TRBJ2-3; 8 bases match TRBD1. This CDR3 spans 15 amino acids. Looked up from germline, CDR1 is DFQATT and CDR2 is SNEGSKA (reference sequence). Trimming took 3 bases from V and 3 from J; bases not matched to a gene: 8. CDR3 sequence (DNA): TGCAGTGCTAGGGATCACGGACAGGGAACAGATACGCAGTATTTT. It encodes CSARDHGQGTDTQYF.

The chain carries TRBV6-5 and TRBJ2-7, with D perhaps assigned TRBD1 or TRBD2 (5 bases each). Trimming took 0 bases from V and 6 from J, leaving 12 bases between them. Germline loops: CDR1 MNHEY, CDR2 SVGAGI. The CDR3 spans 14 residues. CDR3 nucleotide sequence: TGTGCCAGCAGTTACTCGATTGGGGGATCCGAGCAGTACTTC. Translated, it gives CASSYSIGGSEQYF.

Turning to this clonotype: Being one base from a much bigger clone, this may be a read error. CDR3 in DNA: TGTGCCTGGAGCGCTAGCGGGCCCTACAATGAGCAGTTCTTC. Its translation is CAWSASGPYNEQFF. The rearrangement links TRBV30 to TRBJ2-1; TRBD2 agrees at 8 bases. CDR1 and CDR2 (germline): GTSNPN, SVGIG (reference sequence). The CDR3 has 14 amino acids. Trimming took 3 bases from V and 2 from J; bases not matched to a gene: 3.

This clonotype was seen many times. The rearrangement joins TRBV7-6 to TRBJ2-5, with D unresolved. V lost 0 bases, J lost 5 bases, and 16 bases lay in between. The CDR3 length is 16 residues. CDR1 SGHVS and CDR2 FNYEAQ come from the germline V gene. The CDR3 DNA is TGTGCCAGCAGCTTAGCGGGCCGGTTGTTGATGGAGACCCAGTACTTC. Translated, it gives CASSLAGRLLMETQYF.

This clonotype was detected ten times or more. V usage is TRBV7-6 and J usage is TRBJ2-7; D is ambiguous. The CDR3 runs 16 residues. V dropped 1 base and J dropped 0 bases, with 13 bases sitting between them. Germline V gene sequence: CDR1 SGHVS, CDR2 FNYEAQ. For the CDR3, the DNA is TGTGCCAGCAGCTTAGTGCCCTCGTCCCTCTCCTACGAGCAGTACTTC. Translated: CASSLVPSSLSYEQYF.

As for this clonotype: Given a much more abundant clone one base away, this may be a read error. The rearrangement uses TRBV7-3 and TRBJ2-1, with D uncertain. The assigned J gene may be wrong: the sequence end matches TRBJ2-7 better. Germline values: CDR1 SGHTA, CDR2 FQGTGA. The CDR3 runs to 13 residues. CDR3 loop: CASSLNRLNEQYF. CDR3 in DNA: TGTGCCAGCAGCTTAAATAGACTTAATGAGCAGTACTTC.

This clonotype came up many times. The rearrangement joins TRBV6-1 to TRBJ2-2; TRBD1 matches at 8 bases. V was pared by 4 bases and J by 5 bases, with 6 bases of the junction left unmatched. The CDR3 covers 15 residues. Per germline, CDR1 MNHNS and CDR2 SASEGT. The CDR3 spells CASSAGTGGTGELFF. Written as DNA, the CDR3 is TGTGCCAGCAGTGCCGGGACAGGTGGGACCGGGGAGCTGTTTTTT.

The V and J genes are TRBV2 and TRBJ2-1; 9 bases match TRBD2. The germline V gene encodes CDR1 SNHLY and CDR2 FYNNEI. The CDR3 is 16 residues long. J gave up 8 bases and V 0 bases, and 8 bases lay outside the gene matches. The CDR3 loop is CASSEARLAALDEQFF. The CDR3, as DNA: TGTGCCAGCAGTGAAGCGCGACTAGCGGCTCTGGATGAGCAGTTCTTC. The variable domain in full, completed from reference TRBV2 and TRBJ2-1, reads EPEVTQTPSHQVTQMGQEVILRCVPISNHLYFYWYRQILGQKVEFLVSFYNNEISEKSEIFDDQFSVERPDGSNFTLKIRSTKLEDSAMYFCASSEARLAALDEQFFGPGTRLTVL.

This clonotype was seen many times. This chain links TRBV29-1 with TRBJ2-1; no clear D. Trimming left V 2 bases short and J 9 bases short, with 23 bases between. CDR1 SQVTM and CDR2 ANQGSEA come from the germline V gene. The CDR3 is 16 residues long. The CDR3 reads CSVEIWRTAPGTEQFF. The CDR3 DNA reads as TGCAGCGTTGAAATTTGGAGAACGGCACCTGGCACTGAGCAGTTCTTC.

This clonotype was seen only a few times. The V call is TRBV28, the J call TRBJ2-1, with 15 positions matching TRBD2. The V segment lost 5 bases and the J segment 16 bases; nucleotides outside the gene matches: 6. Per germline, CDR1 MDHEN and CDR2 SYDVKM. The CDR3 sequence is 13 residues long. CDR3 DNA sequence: TGTGCCAGCAGTCGGACTAGCGGGAGGGTCGTTTTCTTC. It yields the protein CASSRTSGRVVFF.

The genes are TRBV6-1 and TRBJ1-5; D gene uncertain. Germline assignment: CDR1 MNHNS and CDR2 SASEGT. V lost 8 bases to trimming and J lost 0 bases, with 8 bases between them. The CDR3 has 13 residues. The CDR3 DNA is TGTGCCAGCGGAACCACTAGCAATCAGCCCCAGCATTTT. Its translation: CASGTTSNQPQHF.

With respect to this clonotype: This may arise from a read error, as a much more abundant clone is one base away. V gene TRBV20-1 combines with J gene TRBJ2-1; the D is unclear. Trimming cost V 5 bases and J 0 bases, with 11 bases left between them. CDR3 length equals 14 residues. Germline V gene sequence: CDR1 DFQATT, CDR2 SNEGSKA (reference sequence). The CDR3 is CSAQGPISYNEQFF. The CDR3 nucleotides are TGCAGTGCTCAAGGACCGATCTCCTACAATGAGCAGTTCTTC.

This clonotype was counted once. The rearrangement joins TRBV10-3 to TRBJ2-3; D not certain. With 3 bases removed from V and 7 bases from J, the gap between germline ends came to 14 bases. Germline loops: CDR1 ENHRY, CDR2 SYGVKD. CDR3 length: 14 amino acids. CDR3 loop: CAISDRTVVNTQYF. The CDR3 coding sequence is TGTGCCATCAGTGACAGGACGGTTGTAAATACGCAGTATTTT.

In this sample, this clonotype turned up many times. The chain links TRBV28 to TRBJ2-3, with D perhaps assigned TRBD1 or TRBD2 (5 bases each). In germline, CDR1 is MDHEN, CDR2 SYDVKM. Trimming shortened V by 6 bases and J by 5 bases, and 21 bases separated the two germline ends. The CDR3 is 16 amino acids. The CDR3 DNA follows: TGTGCCAGCAGCCTAACCGGACATGGGGGACGAGATACGCAGTATTTT. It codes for CASSLTGHGGRDTQYF.

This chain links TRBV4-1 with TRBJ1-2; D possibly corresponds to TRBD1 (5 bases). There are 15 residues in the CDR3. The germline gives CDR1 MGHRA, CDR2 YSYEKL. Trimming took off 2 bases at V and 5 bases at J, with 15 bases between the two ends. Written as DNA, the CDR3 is TGCGCCAGCAGCCAATGGGAGGGGACGAAATATGGCTACACCTTC. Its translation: CASSQWEGTKYGYTF.

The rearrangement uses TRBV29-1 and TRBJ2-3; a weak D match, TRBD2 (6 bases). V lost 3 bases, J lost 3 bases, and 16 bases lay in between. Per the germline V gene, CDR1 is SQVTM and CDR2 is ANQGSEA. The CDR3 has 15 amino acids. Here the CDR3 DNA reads TGCAGCGTTGACGGGCTAGCGAGAGTTACAGATACGCAGTATTTT. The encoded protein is CSVDGLARVTDTQYF.

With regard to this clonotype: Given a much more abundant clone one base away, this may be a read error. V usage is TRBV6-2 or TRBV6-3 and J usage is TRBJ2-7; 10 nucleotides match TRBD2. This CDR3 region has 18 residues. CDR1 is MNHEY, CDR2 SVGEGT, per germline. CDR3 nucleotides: TGTGTCAGCAGTTACAGGGCTAGCGGGAGTGGTTCTTCCTACGAGCAGTACTTC. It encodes CVSSYRASGSGSSYEQYF.

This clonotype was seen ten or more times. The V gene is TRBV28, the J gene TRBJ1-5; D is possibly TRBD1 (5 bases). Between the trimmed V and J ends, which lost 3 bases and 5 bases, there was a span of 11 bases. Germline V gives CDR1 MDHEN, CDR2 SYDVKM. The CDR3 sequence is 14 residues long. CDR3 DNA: TGTGCCAGCAGTTTGTCACTGGGGGATCAGCCCCAGCATTTT. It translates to CASSLSLGDQPQHF.

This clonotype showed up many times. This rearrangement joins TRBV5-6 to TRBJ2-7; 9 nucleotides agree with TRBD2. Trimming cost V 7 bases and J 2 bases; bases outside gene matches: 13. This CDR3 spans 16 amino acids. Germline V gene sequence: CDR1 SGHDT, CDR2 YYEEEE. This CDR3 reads CASGAFLSGSPYEQYF. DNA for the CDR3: TGTGCCAGCGGGGCATTCCTTAGCGGGAGTCCCTACGAGCAGTACTTC.

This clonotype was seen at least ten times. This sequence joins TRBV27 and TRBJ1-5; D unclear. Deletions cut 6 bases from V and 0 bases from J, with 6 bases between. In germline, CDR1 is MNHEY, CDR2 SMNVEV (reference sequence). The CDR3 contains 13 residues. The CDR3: CASSTYSNQPQHF. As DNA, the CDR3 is TGTGCCAGCAGCACATATAGCAATCAGCCCCAGCATTTT.

CDR3 sequence (DNA): TGTGCCAGCAGCGTAGGAGAGGGATACGAGCAGTACTTC. Its translation is CASSVGEGYEQYF. The rearrangement links TRBV9 to TRBJ2-7, with a possible D match to TRBD2 (5 bases). Germline V gives CDR1 SGDLS, CDR2 YYNGEE. Trimming removed 0 bases from V and 4 bases from J, with 8 bases in between. The CDR3 runs 13 residues.